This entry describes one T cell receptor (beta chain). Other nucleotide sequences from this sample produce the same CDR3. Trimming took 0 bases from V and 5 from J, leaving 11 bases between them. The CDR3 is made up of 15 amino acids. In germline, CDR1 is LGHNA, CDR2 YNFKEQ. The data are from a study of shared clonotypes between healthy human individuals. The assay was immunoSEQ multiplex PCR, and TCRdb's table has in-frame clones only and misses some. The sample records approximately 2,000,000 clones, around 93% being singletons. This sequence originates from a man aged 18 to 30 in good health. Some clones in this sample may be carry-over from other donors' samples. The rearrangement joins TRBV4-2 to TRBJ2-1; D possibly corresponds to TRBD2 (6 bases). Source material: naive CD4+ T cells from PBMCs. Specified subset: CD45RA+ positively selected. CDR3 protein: CASSQEGGAHNEQFF. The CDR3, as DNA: TGTGCCAGCAGCCAAGAGGGGGGAGCTCACAATGAGCAGTTCTTC.